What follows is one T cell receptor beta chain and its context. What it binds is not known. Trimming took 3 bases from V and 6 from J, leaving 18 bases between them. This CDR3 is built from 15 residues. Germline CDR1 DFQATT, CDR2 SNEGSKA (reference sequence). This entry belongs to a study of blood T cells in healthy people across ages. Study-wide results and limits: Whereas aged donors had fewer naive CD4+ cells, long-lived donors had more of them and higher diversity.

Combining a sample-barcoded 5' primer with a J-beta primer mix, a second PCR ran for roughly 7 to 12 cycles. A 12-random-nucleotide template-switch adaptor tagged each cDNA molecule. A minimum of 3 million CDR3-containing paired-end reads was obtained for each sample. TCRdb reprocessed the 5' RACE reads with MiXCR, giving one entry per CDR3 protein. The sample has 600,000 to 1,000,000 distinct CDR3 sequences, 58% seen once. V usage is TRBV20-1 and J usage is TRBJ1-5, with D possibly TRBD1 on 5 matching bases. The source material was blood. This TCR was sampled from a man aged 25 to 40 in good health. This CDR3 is CSASPDTLRGQPQHF. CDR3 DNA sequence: TGCAGTGCTAGTCCGGACACATTGAGGGGTCAGCCCCAGCATTTT.